This TCR beta chain was obtained from a study of T-cell reconstitution after alpha-beta-depleted transplantation in children. Overall study findings and caveats: A year had passed since transplant, and T-cell counts and diversity by then came mostly from newly produced T cells. By about two months after transplant, alpha-beta T cells reportedly arose from several hundred graft clones that had expanded.

From germline, CDR1 is SGHDT and CDR2 YYEEEE. The length of the CDR3 is 15 residues. Unmatched junction bases numbered 4, after V lost 1 base and J lost 4 bases. The library targeted TCRbeta and was prepared with unique molecular identifiers. TCRdb reanalysed the PCR reads using MiXCR and keeps one entry per CDR3 protein. Of 250,000 to 300,000 distinct CDR3 sequences listed, 6% to 10% are singletons. This clonotype was detected a few times. No antigen is known for it. The sequence was collected from a female patient between 2 and 15 years old who had a stem cell transplant for Fanconi anemia, so the T cells may come from the graft donor. The sequences come from peripheral blood, collected 360 days after TCRalphabeta/CD19-depleted stem cell transplant. The chain has TRBV5-6 and TRBJ1-4, with TRBD1 matching 7 bases. Here the CDR3 reads CASSLRGPHNEKLFF. The CDR3 DNA reads TGTGCCAGCAGCTTGAGGGGGCCTCATAATGAAAAACTGTTTTTT.